The 14 T cell receptor beta chains below all came from one sample that was sequenced in a study of blood T cell repertoires in COVID-19. Generated by immunoSEQ multiplex PCR, the TCRdb table keeps only in-frame clones and is missing some. The top ten hold just over 8.5% of the sample, which has 150,000 to 200,000 clones, 76% seen once. Sequencing input: peripheral blood. The receptors were gathered from a woman in her forties or fifties with active or convalescent COVID-19.

J is TRBJ1-1 and V is TRBV9; 7 bases agree with TRBD1. V dropped 4 bases and J dropped 6; count of bases not matched to a gene: 15. CDR1 and CDR2 from the germline V gene are SGDLS and YYNGEE. This CDR3 contains 16 residues. The CDR3: CASSPSLQQGNSEAFF. The DNA of the CDR3 is TGTGCCAGCAGCCCAAGCCTTCAACAGGGGAATTCTGAAGCTTTCTTT.

This clone was seen only a few times. The chain has TRBV7-2 and TRBJ2-3; weak D call: TRBD1 (6 bases). Trimming left V 0 bases short and J 2 bases short, with 9 bases between. Germline V gene sequence: CDR1 SGHTA, CDR2 FQGNSA. The CDR3 is 15 residues long. This chain's CDR3 is CASSLAWGPTDTQYF. CDR3 DNA sequence: TGTGCCAGCAGCTTAGCGTGGGGGCCCACAGATACGCAGTATTTT.

The rearrangement links TRBV30 to TRBJ2-7, with TRBD1 as a possible D gene (5 bases). The germline V gene has CDR1 GTSNPN and CDR2 SVGIG (reference sequence). V was trimmed by 0 bases and J by 6 bases, leaving 12 bases between them. This CDR3 spans 13 amino acids. DNA of the CDR3: TGTGCCTGGAGTGTAATGCAGGGTGGCGAGCAGTACTTC. Its translation is CAWSVMQGGEQYF. Together with reference TRBV30 and TRBJ2-7, the CDR3 gives the full variable domain: SQTIHQWPATLVQPVGSPLSLECTVEGTSNPNLYWYRQAAGRGLQLLFYSVGIGQISSEVPQNLSASRPQDRQFILSSKKLLLSDSGFYLCAWSVMQGGEQYFGPGTRLTVT.

The table lists this clone with a count of one. The rearrangement joins TRBV19 to TRBJ2-6; D perhaps matches TRBD2 (5 bases). Between the trimmed V and J ends, which lost 10 bases and 0 bases, there was a span of 16 bases. The CDR3 covers 16 residues. Germline CDR1 reads LNHDA; CDR2 reads SQIVND (reference sequence). This CDR3 reads CATKFSGNSGANVLTF. In nucleotides, the CDR3 is TGTGCCACCAAATTCAGCGGAAACTCTGGGGCCAACGTCCTGACTTTC.

The chain links TRBV19 to TRBJ2-6; 10 nucleotides line up with TRBD1. The CDR3 runs to 18 residues. The junction had 4 bases not matched to a gene; V was cut back by 2 bases and J by 0 bases. Germline V gene lookup returns CDR1 LNHDA and CDR2 SQIVND (reference sequence). CDR3 amino acids: CASSIRTGGLSGANVLTF. The CDR3 region has the DNA TGTGCCAGTAGTATACGGACAGGGGGACTCTCTGGGGCCAACGTCCTGACTTTC.

This clone has just a few counts. The V and J genes are TRBV4-1 and TRBJ1-2; 8 nucleotides agree with TRBD1. Germline V gives CDR1 MGHRA, CDR2 YSYEKL. This CDR3 has 15 amino acids. With 4 bases clipped from V and 2 bases from J, the junction kept 6 bases outside the gene matches. CDR3 bases: TGCGCCAGCAGCCTGGGACAGGAGGTAAACTATGGCTACACCTTC. Residues: CASSLGQEVNYGYTF.

The chain employs TRBV7-8 and TRBJ1-1, with 7 bases lining up with TRBD1. Per germline, CDR1 SGHVS and CDR2 FQNEAQ. V gave up 3 bases and J gave up 4 bases; unmatched junction bases: 5. CDR3 length equals 14 residues. CDR3 protein: CASSLDRWGTEAFF. DNA for the CDR3: TGTGCCAGCAGCTTGGACAGGTGGGGCACTGAAGCTTTCTTT.

The chain joins TRBV4-1 to TRBJ2-1, with 11 bases aligning to TRBD1. From germline, CDR1 is MGHRA and CDR2 YSYEKL. The CDR3 runs 15 residues. V shed 4 bases, J shed 4 bases, and the junction held 3 bases outside the gene matches. In DNA form, the CDR3 reads TGCGCCAGCAGCCGGGACAGGGGGGTTTACAATGAGCAGTTCTTC. The encoded protein is CASSRDRGVYNEQFF.

The chain employs TRBV27 and TRBJ1-2, with D possibly matching TRBD1 (6 bases). CDR1 and CDR2 (germline): MNHEY, SMNVEV (reference sequence). The CDR3 spans 13 residues. V lost 6 bases and J lost 4, with 12 bases in between. This CDR3 is CASRGGVLYGYTF. In DNA form, the CDR3 reads TGTGCCAGCAGAGGGGGGGTCCTCTATGGCTACACCTTC.

The chain joins TRBV7-8 to TRBJ2-1, with 7 bases lining up with TRBD1. Per the germline V gene, CDR1 is SGHVS and CDR2 is FQNEAQ. V shed 5 bases, J shed 11 bases, and the junction held 6 bases outside the gene matches. The CDR3 spans 12 residues. The CDR3 region is CASSLTGNKQFF. The CDR3 nucleotides are TGTGCCAGCAGCCTGACAGGGAATAAGCAGTTCTTC.

The chain joins TRBV6-2 or TRBV6-3 to TRBJ1-1, with 8 bases aligning to TRBD1. The germline V gene has CDR1 MNHEY and CDR2 SVGEGT. The CDR3 contains 15 residues. The ends lost 2 bases at V and 7 bases at J; junction bases unmatched: 9. CDR3 residues: CASSYTRNRGNEAFF. Here the CDR3 DNA reads TGTGCCAGCAGTTACACCCGTAACAGGGGGAATGAAGCTTTCTTT.

The chain employs TRBV30 and TRBJ1-2; 8 bases map to TRBD1. This CDR3 spans 13 amino acids. The V and J ends lost 2 bases and 3 bases, in that order; junction bases with no gene match: 2. Germline V gene sequence: CDR1 GTSNPN, CDR2 SVGIG (reference sequence). CDR3 sequence reads: CAWSPTGDYGYTF. Written as DNA, the CDR3 is TGTGCCTGGAGTCCGACAGGGGACTATGGCTACACCTTC. The full variable domain, rest sourced from reference TRBV30 and TRBJ1-2, is SQTIHQWPATLVQPVGSPLSLECTVEGTSNPNLYWYRQAAGRGLQLLFYSVGIGQISSEVPQNLSASRPQDRQFILSSKKLLLSDSGFYLCAWSPTGDYGYTFGSGTRLTVV.

The V gene is TRBV30, the J gene TRBJ1-1, with TRBD1 identical over 9 bases. CDR1 is GTSNPN and CDR2 is SVGIG in the germline V gene (reference sequence). V dropped 4 bases and J dropped 1; count of bases not matched to a gene: 10. The CDR3 loop spans 16 amino acids. The CDR3: CAWTTIPGQGNTEAFF. In DNA form, the CDR3 reads TGTGCCTGGACAACCATTCCGGGACAGGGGAACACTGAAGCTTTCTTT.

The chain uses TRBV29-1 and TRBJ2-1; TRBD2 matches at 9 bases. The CDR3 is made up of 12 amino acids. The ends lost 7 bases at V and 13 bases at J; junction bases unmatched: 11. Germline assignment: CDR1 SQVTM and CDR2 ANQGSEA. The CDR3 sequence: CSASSHSGSQFF. CDR3 nucleotide sequence: TGCAGCGCATCATCGCATAGCGGGAGCCAGTTCTTC.